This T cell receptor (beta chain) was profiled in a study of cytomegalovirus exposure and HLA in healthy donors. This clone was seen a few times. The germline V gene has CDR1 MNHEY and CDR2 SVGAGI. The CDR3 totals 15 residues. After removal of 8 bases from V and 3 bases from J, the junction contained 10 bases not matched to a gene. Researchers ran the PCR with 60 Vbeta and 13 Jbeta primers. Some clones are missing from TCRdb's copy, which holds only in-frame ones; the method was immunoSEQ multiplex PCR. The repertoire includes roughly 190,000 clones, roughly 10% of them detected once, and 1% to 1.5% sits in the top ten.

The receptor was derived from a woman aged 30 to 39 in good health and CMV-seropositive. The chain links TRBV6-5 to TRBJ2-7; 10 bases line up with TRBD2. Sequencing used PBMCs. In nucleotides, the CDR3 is TGTGCCAGCCATAAAGGGGCTAGCGGGAGCTACGAGCAGTACTTC. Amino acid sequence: CASHKGASGSYEQYF.